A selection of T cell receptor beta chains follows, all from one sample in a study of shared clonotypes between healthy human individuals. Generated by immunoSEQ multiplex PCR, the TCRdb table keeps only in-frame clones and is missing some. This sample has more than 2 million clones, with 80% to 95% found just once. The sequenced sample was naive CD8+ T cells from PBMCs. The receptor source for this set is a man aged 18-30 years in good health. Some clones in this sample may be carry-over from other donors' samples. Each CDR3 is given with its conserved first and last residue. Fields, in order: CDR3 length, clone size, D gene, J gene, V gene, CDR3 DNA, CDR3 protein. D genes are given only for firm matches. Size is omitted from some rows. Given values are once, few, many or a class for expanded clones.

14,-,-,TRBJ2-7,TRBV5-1,TGCGCCAGCAGCTTGGTTGGCCTCTCCTACGAGCAGTACTTC,CASSLVGLSYEQYF
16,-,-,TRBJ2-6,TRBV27,TGTGCCAGCAGTCTATCCCCAGGGGCCGGGGCCAACGTCCTGACTTTC,CASSLSPGAGANVLTF
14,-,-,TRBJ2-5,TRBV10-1,TGCGCCAGCAGTGAGTTGAGGGGAGTAGGGACCCAGTACTTC,CASSELRGVGTQYF
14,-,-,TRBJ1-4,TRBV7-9,TGTGCCAGCAGCTTAGTCCAGGTTAATGAAAAACTGTTTTTT,CASSLVQVNEKLFF
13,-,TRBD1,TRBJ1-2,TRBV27,TGTGCCAGCACGTCCGGGACAGCCTATGGCTACACCTTC,CASTSGTAYGYTF
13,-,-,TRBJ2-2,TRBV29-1,TGCAGCGGCCGGGACGGAAACACCGGGGAGCTGTTTTTT,CSGRDGNTGELFF
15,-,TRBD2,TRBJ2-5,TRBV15,TGTGCCACCAGCGGACTAGCGGAGTTCCAAGAGACCCAGTACTTC,CATSGLAEFQETQYF
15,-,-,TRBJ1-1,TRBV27,TGTGCCAGCAGTTTAACGGGGGGCTCGGACACTGAAGCTTTCTTT,CASSLTGGSDTEAFF
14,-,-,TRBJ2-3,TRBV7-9,TGTGCCAGCAGCTGGCAGACAGCTACAGATACGCAGTATTTT,CASSWQTATDTQYF
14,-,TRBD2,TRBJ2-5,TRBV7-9,TGTGCCAGCAGCTTACCGGGAGGTAAAGAGACCCAGTACTTC,CASSLPGGKETQYF
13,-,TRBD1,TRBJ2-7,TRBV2,TGTGCCAGCAGTCCGGACAGGTTGAACGAGCAGTACTTC,CASSPDRLNEQYF
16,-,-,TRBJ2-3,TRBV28,TGTGCCAGCAGTTTATCGAGACTAGGGTTCTCAGATACGCAGTATTTT,CASSLSRLGFSDTQYF
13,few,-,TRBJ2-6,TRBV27,TGTGCCAGCAGTTTAACTGGGGCCAACGTCCTGACTTTC,CASSLTGANVLTF
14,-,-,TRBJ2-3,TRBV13,TGTGCCAGCAGCCCTAAACGGAGCACAGATACGCAGTATTTT,CASSPKRSTDTQYF
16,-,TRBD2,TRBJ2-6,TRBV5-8,TGTGCCAGCAGCTGGGCGGGGGGCCCTGGGGCCAACGTCCTGACTTTC,CASSWAGGPGANVLTF
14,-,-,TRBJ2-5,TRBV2,TGTGCCAGCAGTGATGGGACCGAGGGGGAGACCCAGTACTTC,CASSDGTEGETQYF